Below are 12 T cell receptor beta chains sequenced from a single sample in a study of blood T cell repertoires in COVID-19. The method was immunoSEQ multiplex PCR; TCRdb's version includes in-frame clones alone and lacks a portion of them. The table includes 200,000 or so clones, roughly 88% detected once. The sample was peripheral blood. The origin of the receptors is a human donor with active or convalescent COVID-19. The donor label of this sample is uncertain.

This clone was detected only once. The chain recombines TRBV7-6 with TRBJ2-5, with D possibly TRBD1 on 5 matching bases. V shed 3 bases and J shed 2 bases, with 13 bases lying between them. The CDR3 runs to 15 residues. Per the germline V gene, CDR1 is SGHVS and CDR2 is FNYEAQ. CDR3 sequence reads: CASSFRGSQQETQYF. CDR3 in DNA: TGTGCCAGCAGCTTTAGGGGCAGTCAGCAAGAGACCCAGTACTTC.

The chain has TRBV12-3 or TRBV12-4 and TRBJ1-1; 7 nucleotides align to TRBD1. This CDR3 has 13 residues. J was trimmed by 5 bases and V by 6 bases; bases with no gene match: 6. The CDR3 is CASSLTGLTEAFF. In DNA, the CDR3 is TGTGCCAGCAGCCTGACAGGGTTAACTGAAGCTTTCTTT.

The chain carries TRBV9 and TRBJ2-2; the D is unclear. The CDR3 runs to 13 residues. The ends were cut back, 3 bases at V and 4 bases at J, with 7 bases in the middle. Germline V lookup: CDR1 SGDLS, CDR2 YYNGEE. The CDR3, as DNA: TGTGCCAGCAGCGCTCTTATCACCGGGGAGCTGTTTTTT. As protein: CASSALITGELFF.

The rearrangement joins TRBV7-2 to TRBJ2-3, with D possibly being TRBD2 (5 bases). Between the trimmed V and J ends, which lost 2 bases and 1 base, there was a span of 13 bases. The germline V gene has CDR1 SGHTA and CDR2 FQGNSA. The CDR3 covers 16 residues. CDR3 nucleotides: TGTGCCAGCAGCTTATGGGGTGGTAGCGGCACAGATACGCAGTATTTT. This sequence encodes CASSLWGGSGTDTQYF.

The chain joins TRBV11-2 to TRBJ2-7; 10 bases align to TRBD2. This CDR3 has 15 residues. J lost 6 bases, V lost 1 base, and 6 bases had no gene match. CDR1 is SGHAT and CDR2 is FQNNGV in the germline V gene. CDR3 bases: TGTGCCAGCAGCTTAGGGGCTAGCGGGGGTATCGAGCAGTACTTC. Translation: CASSLGASGGIEQYF.

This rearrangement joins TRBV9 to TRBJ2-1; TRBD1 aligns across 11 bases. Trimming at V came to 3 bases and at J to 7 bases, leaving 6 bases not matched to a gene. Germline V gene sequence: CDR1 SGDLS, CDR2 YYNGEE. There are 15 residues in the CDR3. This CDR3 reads CASSEDRGLRNEQFF. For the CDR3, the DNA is TGTGCCAGCAGCGAGGACAGGGGGCTAAGGAATGAGCAGTTCTTC.

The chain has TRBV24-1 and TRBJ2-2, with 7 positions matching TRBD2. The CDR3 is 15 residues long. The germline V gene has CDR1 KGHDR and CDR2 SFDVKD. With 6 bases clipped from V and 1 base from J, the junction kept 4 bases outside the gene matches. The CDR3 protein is CATSHPSGNTGELFF. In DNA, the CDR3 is TGTGCCACCAGTCACCCTAGCGGGAACACCGGGGAGCTGTTTTTT.

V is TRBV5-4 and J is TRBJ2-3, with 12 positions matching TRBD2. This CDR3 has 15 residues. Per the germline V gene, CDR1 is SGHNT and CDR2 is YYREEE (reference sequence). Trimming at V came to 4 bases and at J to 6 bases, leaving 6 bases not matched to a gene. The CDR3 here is CASSPAGLAGDTQYF. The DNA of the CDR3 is TGTGCCAGCAGCCCTGCGGGACTAGCGGGCGATACGCAGTATTTT.

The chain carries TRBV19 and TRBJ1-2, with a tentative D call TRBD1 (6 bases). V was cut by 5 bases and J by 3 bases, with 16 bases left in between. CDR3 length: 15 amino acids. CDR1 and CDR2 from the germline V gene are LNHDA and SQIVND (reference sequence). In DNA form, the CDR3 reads TGTGCCAGTAGTTCTTACCGGACAGATTACTATGGCTACACCTTC. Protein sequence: CASSSYRTDYYGYTF.

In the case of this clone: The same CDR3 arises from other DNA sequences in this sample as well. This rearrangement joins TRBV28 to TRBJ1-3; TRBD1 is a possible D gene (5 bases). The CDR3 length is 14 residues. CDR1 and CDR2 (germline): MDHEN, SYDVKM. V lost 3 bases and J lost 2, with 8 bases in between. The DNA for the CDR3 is TGTGCCAGCAGTTTGGGGGGGGCTGGAAACACCATATATTTT. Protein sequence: CASSLGGAGNTIYF.

CDR3 region: CASSYSAIGSYF. In DNA form, the CDR3 reads TGTGCCAGCAGTTACTCAGCCATCGGGTCGTACTTC. This chain connects TRBV6-2 or TRBV6-3 to TRBJ2-7, with D hard to call. Germline CDR1 is MNHEY and CDR2 is SVGEGT. V was shortened by 0 bases and J by 12 bases, with 12 bases between the two germline ends. This CDR3 comprises 12 residues.

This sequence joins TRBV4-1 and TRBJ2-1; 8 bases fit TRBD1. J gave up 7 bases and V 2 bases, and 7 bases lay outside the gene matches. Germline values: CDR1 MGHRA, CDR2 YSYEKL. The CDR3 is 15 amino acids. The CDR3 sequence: CASSQQGAQENEQFF. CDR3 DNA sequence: TGCGCCAGCAGCCAACAGGGGGCTCAGGAAAATGAGCAGTTCTTC.